A selection of T cell receptor beta chains follows, all from one sample in a study of blood T cell repertoires in COVID-19. Repertoires were generated with immunoSEQ multiplex PCR, while TCRdb's copy carries only in-frame clones and drops some. The sample includes 73,000 or so clones, 80% to 85% of them seen just once. The sequenced sample was peripheral blood. These receptors all come from a woman in her sixties with acute or convalescent COVID-19. Both conserved end residues are part of each CDR3. A D gene is named only where the DNA matches it firmly. Only part of the rows carry a size: once, few, many, or a class if the clone is expanded.

J gene | D gene | V gene | clone size | CDR3 DNA | CDR3 protein
TRBJ1-1 | NA | TRBV6-1 | NA | TGTGCCAGCAGTGAAATGTGGGGGCGCGTTGAAGCTTTCTTT | CASSEMWGRVEAFF
TRBJ1-2 | NA | TRBV4-1 | NA | TGCGCCAGCAGCCAAGATAGGGCAGGGCATGGCTACACCTTC | CASSQDRAGHGYTF
TRBJ2-3 | NA | TRBV6-1 | NA | TGTGCCAGCAGTGAAGCGAGGGACTCCTCTACGCAGTATTTT | CASSEARDSSTQYF
TRBJ2-2 | TRBD1 | TRBV6-2/TRBV6-3 | NA | TGTGCCAGCAGTTGGGGACAGGGGACCGGGGAGCTGTTTTTT | CASSWGQGTGELFF
TRBJ2-3 | NA | TRBV9 | NA | TGTGCCAGCAGCGAACGACTAGGCGTCCAAGATACGCAGTATTTT | CASSERLGVQDTQYF
TRBJ2-3 | TRBD2 | TRBV19 | NA | TGTGCCAGTAGTCTGGGGACTAGCGGAGATACGCAGTATTTT | CASSLGTSGDTQYF
TRBJ2-3 | NA | TRBV18 | NA | TGTGCCAGCTCACCCGGCGAGGGCGTGGGTACGCAGTATTTT | CASSPGEGVGTQYF
TRBJ2-2 | NA | TRBV5-4 | NA | TGTGCCAGCAGCTTGGGCGAACCGAACACCGGGGAGCTGTTTTTT | CASSLGEPNTGELFF
TRBJ2-1 | NA | TRBV7-3 | NA | TGTGCCAGCAGCTTAGTCCGGCTGGGGCCCTCCTACAATGAGCAGTTCTTC | CASSLVRLGPSYNEQFF
TRBJ2-7 | NA | TRBV19 | NA | TGTGCCAGTAGTATGAAGCAGGGATCGCTCCACGAGCAGTACTTC | CASSMKQGSLHEQYF
TRBJ2-1 | NA | TRBV5-1 | NA | TGCGCCAGCAGATTGGGTCAGGGGAATGAGCAGTTCTTC | CASRLGQGNEQFF
TRBJ1-1 | NA | TRBV9 | few | TGTGCCAGCAGCGTAGCCTTGAACACTGAAGCTTTCTTT | CASSVALNTEAFF
TRBJ2-3 | TRBD2 | TRBV7-9 | NA | TGTGCCAGCGGACCGGCGGGGGAAACAGATACGCAGTATTTT | CASGPAGETDTQYF
TRBJ1-5 | TRBD1 | TRBV19 | NA | TGTGCCAGTACCCTGACTCGACAGGGAAGAGGGCAGCCCCAGCATTTT | CASTLTRQGRGQPQHF
TRBJ1-2 | NA | TRBV7-9 | few | TGTGCCAGCAGCTTTACAGGGTACTATGGCTACACCTTC | CASSFTGYYGYTF
TRBJ1-6 | NA | TRBV5-6 | few | TGTGCCAGCAGCGCTACTCGGACAGTTTCACCCCTCCACTTT | CASSATRTVSPLHF
TRBJ2-3 | TRBD2 | TRBV24-1 | NA | TGTGCCACCAGTGACGGTTTAGCGGGGGGCACAGATACGCAGTATTTT | CATSDGLAGGTDTQYF
TRBJ1-5 | NA | TRBV19 | NA | TGTGCCAGTAGTGACTTTACGGGGCCCCAGCATTTT | CASSDFTGPQHF
TRBJ1-6 | NA | TRBV5-1 | few | TGCGCCAGCAGCAAGGAGAACTCCTATAATTCACCCCTCCACTTT | CASSKENSYNSPLHF
TRBJ1-2 | TRBD1 | TRBV6-5 | NA | TGTGCCAGCAGTTACGTGGCAGGGGGGAGAGGCTACACCTTC | CASSYVAGGRGYTF
TRBJ2-2 | NA | TRBV10-3 | once | TGTGCCATCAGTGAGTATGGACAGAGGGGTGTAACCGGGGAGCTGTTTTTT | CAISEYGQRGVTGELFF
TRBJ1-5 | NA | TRBV12-3/TRBV12-4 | many | TGTGCCAGCAGTTCGGTCGGGCAGCCCCAGCATTTT | CASSSVGQPQHF
TRBJ1-6 | TRBD1 | TRBV6-1 | many | TGTGCCAGCAGTGAAGGACAGGGCAATTCACCCCTCCACTTT | CASSEGQGNSPLHF
TRBJ1-2 | NA | TRBV3-1/TRBV3-2 | NA | TGTGCCAGCAGCCAAGAGGGGAGGGGAGACTATGGCTACACCTTC | CASSQEGRGDYGYTF
TRBJ2-1 | NA | TRBV20-1 | NA | TGCAGTGCTAGTCAACTAGTGAGGCCACCCTACAATGAGCAGTTCTTC | CSASQLVRPPYNEQFF
TRBJ1-1 | TRBD1 | TRBV29-1 | NA | TGCAGCGTGGACAGGGGGAATTGGGGTAACACTGAAGCTTTCTTT | CSVDRGNWGNTEAFF
TRBJ2-5 | TRBD2 | TRBV7-3 | NA | TGTGCCAGCAGCCCACTAGCGGGGGGGCGGGAGACCCAGTACTTC | CASSPLAGGRETQYF
TRBJ1-1 | NA | TRBV11-2 | NA | TGTGCCAGCAGGCGACCGGGGAACACTGAAGCTTTCTTT | CASRRPGNTEAFF
TRBJ1-1 | NA | TRBV25-1 | NA | TGTGCCTCGAGGGACACTTTGAACACTGAAGCTTTCTTT | CASRDTLNTEAFF
TRBJ2-1 | TRBD2 | TRBV7-3 | NA | TGTGCCAGCAGCTCCAGCGGGGGGAATGAGCAGTTCTTC | CASSSSGGNEQFF
TRBJ1-6 | TRBD1 | TRBV5-1 | NA | TGCGCCAGCAGCTTGGGACAGGGGAATTCACCCCTCCACTTT | CASSLGQGNSPLHF